These T cell receptor beta chains were read from a single sample in a study of CD8 T cells in Susac syndrome. Via MiXCR, TCRdb re-called the immunoSEQ multiplex PCR reads, giving one row per CDR3 protein. The repertoire holds 200,000 or so distinct CDR3 sequences, with approximately 95% as singletons. Sample: CD8+ T cells from PBMCs. Source of these receptors: a human donor with Susac syndrome. CDR3s include the opening cysteine and the closing phenylalanine or tryptophan. D genes are given only for firm matches. Rows give clone size only sometimes, using once, few, many, or a class for an expanded clone.

d_call,v_call,j_call,clone_size,cdr3_nt,cdr3_aa
TRBD2,TRBV15,TRBJ2-3,.,TGTGCCACCAGCAGGGCTGGGACTAGCGGGAGGGATACGCAGTATTTT,CATSRAGTSGRDTQYF
TRBD1,TRBV6-4,TRBJ2-4,.,TGTGCCACCTTCCGGGACAGGGGAACAAACATTCAGTACTTC,CATFRDRGTNIQYF
TRBD1,TRBV20-1,TRBJ1-1,.,TGCAGTGCTGGAGGACAGGCGGGCACTGAAGCTTTCTTT,CSAGGQAGTEAFF
.,TRBV2,TRBJ2-7,once,TGTGCCAGCAGTGACGCCCCGACCTACGAGCAGTACTTC,CASSDAPTYEQYF
TRBD1,TRBV6-1,TRBJ1-1,.,TGTGCCAGCAGTTCCGACAGGGGATGGGAAGCTTTCTTT,CASSSDRGWEAFF
.,TRBV2,TRBJ1-2,.,TGTGCCAGCAGTGATAGGGATGGCTACACCTTC,CASSDRDGYTF
.,TRBV12-3/TRBV12-4,TRBJ1-1,.,TGTGCCAGCAGTAAAGGCTTAGGTCATTACACTGAAGCTTTCTTT,CASSKGLGHYTEAFF
TRBD1,TRBV20-1,TRBJ2-5,.,TGCAGTGCGGCCGAGACAGGGTTAGAGACCCAGTACTTC,CSAAETGLETQYF
.,TRBV30,TRBJ2-1,.,TGTGCCTGGGATACAGGCTCCTACAATGAGCAGTTCTTC,CAWDTGSYNEQFF
.,TRBV29-1,TRBJ1-2,.,TGCAGCGTCAGGACGGCGGTGGAAGGCTACACCTTC,CSVRTAVEGYTF
TRBD1,TRBV28,TRBJ1-1,.,TGTGCCAGCAGTTCAAGGGGGCTCGACACTGAAGCTTTCTTT,CASSSRGLDTEAFF
.,TRBV7-9,TRBJ2-1,.,TGTGCCAGCAGCTTAGTTTCGGGGACCCACAATGAGCAGTTCTTC,CASSLVSGTHNEQFF
.,TRBV27,TRBJ1-4,.,TGTGCCAGCCGTCCCCAGGGCCCAGTGGCGGAAAAACTGTTTTTT,CASRPQGPVAEKLFF
.,TRBV29-1,TRBJ1-2,.,TGCAGCGCAGGTTCCCCCGGCGGCAGCGAATATGGCTACACCTTC,CSAGSPGGSEYGYTF
TRBD1,TRBV20-1,TRBJ1-2,.,TGCAGTGCAGAGGTATTCGGACAGGGAGATGGCTACACCTTC,CSAEVFGQGDGYTF
.,TRBV9,TRBJ2-7,.,TGTGCCAGCAGCGTATCAGTAGGGTCCGAGCAGTACTTC,CASSVSVGSEQYF
.,TRBV7-6,TRBJ2-3,.,TGTGCCAGCAGCCTAGGGAGGCTTGGAAGCACAGATACACAGTATTTT,CASSLGRLGSTDTQYF
.,TRBV9,TRBJ1-5,.,TGTGCCAGCAGCGTAGCTGGGTCAGGGAATCAGCCCCAGCATTTT,CASSVAGSGNQPQHF
TRBD2,TRBV7-3,TRBJ2-3,.,TGTGCCAGCAGCGATAGCGGGGGAAGCACAGATACGCAGTATTTT,CASSDSGGSTDTQYF
TRBD1,TRBV15,TRBJ1-5,.,TGTGCCACCAGCAGAGGACAGGGGGCGGGTCAGCCCCAGCATTTT,CATSRGQGAGQPQHF
.,TRBV5-4,TRBJ2-7,.,TGTGCCAGCAGCTCCCCAGGCTTAACAGGAACCTACGAGCAGTACTTC,CASSSPGLTGTYEQYF
TRBD1,TRBV11-2,TRBJ2-1,.,TGTGCCAGCAGAGTTCATCCAGGGGGCTCACCTGAGGGTGAGCAGTTCTTC,CASRVHPGGSPEGEQFF
.,TRBV7-2,TRBJ1-1,.,TGTGCCAGCAGCTTAGTAGGGATTGAAGCTTTCTTT,CASSLVGIEAFF
.,TRBV12-5,TRBJ2-7,.,TGTGCTAGTGGTTTGGGGCCCCTCGAGCAGTACTTC,CASGLGPLEQYF
.,TRBV5-6,TRBJ1-2,.,TGTGCCAGCAACTACAGGCTCTATGGCTACACCTTC,CASNYRLYGYTF
.,TRBV20-1,TRBJ1-6,.,TGCAGTGCTCCGAGGAGCCGGGACCTGAACCCCCATAATTCACCCCTCCACTTT,CSAPRSRDLNPHNSPLHF
TRBD2,TRBV20-1,TRBJ2-7,.,TGCAGTGCCCGGAGCGGGAGGAAGGACTACGAGCAGTACTTC,CSARSGRKDYEQYF
.,TRBV13,TRBJ1-3,.,TGTGCCAGCAGCTTAGGTGCAGCGGCTGGAAACACCATATATTTT,CASSLGAAAGNTIYF
TRBD1,TRBV27,TRBJ1-5,.,TGTGCCAGCAGCATGACAGGGGCGTATAGCAATCAGCCCCAGCATTTT,CASSMTGAYSNQPQHF
TRBD1,TRBV2,TRBJ1-2,.,TGTGCCAGCAGCTGGGACAGGGTTGATGGCTACACCTTC,CASSWDRVDGYTF
TRBD1,TRBV28,TRBJ1-2,.,TGTGCCAGCAGCTGGCGGGACAGGGAGGTATATGGCTACACCTTC,CASSWRDREVYGYTF
.,TRBV7-6,TRBJ1-1,.,TGTGCCAGCAGCCGGATCGGGGGAGGGGACACTGAAGCTTTCTTT,CASSRIGGGDTEAFF
TRBD1,TRBV27,TRBJ1-1,.,TGTGCCAGCACGACAGGGGGGCAGACTGAAGCTTTCTTT,CASTTGGQTEAFF
.,TRBV21-1,TRBJ2-7,.,TGTGCCAGCAGCCTACGACGAGGACTAGGCCCCCTCGAGCAGTACTTC,CASSLRRGLGPLEQYF
.,TRBV6-5,TRBJ2-3,.,TGTGCCAGCAGTTACGACACAGCCAACACAGATACGCAGTATTTT,CASSYDTANTDTQYF
.,TRBV7-7,TRBJ2-1,.,TGTGCTAGCAGCTCCGCTCGGGGGAGCTCCTACAATGAGCAGTTCTTC,CASSSARGSSYNEQFF
.,TRBV27,TRBJ2-7,.,TGTGCCAGCAGTTTATCGGGTGGCGGGGATTACGAGCAGTACTTC,CASSLSGGGDYEQYF
.,TRBV12-3/TRBV12-4,TRBJ2-5,.,TGTGCCAGCAGTTTCTATTCGGGCCCCCAAGAGACCCAGTACTTC,CASSFYSGPQETQYF
.,TRBV30,TRBJ2-7,.,TGTGCCTGGAGTTTGACAGGCAAACTCTACGAGCAGTACTTC,CAWSLTGKLYEQYF
.,TRBV18,TRBJ1-1,.,TGTGCCAGCTCACCACAGCCTACTGAAGCTTTCTTT,CASSPQPTEAFF
TRBD2,TRBV5-1,TRBJ2-7,.,TGCGCCAGCAGCTTTGGCGGGGGTCCAGCCTACGAGCAGTACTTC,CASSFGGGPAYEQYF
.,TRBV7-2,TRBJ2-1,.,TGTGCCAGCAGCTTAGAAGGTTTGGTATACAATGAGCAGTTCTTC,CASSLEGLVYNEQFF